These T cell receptor beta chains were read from a single sample in a study of regulatory T cells in long-lasting Graves disease. In TCRdb, the multiplex PCR reads were re-called with MiXCR into one record per CDR3 protein. The sample holds fewer than 400,000 distinct CDR3 sequences, around 20% seen once. The material was peripheral blood mononuclear cells (PBMCs), obtained when the disease was refractory, from a patient treated with antithyroid drugs. The receptor source for this set is a female donor with Graves disease. The CDR3 runs from the conserved cysteine through the conserved F or W. The D gene is left open where the match is weak. Rows give clone size only sometimes, using once, few, many, or a class for an expanded clone.

j_gene: TRBJ2-7
len: 13
abundance: .
d_gene: TRBD1
v_gene: TRBV19
CDR3nt: TGTGCCAGTAGTCCAGGGACAGTCTACGAGCAGTACTTC
CDR3aa: CASSPGTVYEQYF

j_gene: TRBJ1-5
len: 15
abundance: few
d_gene: .
v_gene: TRBV30
CDR3nt: TGTGCCTGGAGTTCCCCGGGGGGGAGCAATCAGCCCCAGCATTTT
CDR3aa: CAWSSPGGSNQPQHF

j_gene: TRBJ1-3
len: 15
abundance: .
d_gene: .
v_gene: TRBV14
CDR3nt: TGTGCCAGCAGCTATCGCCGGGGCTCTGGAAACACCATATATTTT
CDR3aa: CASSYRRGSGNTIYF

j_gene: TRBJ1-2
len: 15
abundance: many
d_gene: TRBD1
v_gene: TRBV7-3
CDR3nt: TGTGCCAGCAGCCCTCGACAGGGGGCGATAGGGGGCTACACCTTC
CDR3aa: CASSPRQGAIGGYTF

j_gene: TRBJ1-1
len: 14
abundance: .
d_gene: TRBD1
v_gene: TRBV20-1
CDR3nt: TGCAGTGCTTCAGGGGGCCCCAAGAACACTGAAGCTTTCTTT
CDR3aa: CSASGGPKNTEAFF

j_gene: TRBJ2-7
len: 13
abundance: .
d_gene: .
v_gene: TRBV12-3/TRBV12-4
CDR3nt: TGTGCCAGCCGCCGCGACCGCGAGTACGAGCAGTACTTC
CDR3aa: CASRRDREYEQYF

j_gene: TRBJ2-7
len: 15
abundance: many
d_gene: .
v_gene: TRBV28
CDR3nt: TGTGCCAGCAGCATCCGCGGGCGTGGGGGCTACGAGCAGTACTTC
CDR3aa: CASSIRGRGGYEQYF

j_gene: TRBJ1-5
len: 13
abundance: few
d_gene: .
v_gene: TRBV6-2/TRBV6-3
CDR3nt: TGTGCCAGCAGTTCATCGAGGGGCGAGCCCCAGCATTTT
CDR3aa: CASSSSRGEPQHF

j_gene: TRBJ2-7
len: 18
abundance: .
d_gene: TRBD2
v_gene: TRBV4-1
CDR3nt: TGCGCCAGCAGCCCACACGCGAAGCGGGAACTGCCCGGGGTCGAGCAGTACTTC
CDR3aa: CASSPHAKRELPGVEQYF

j_gene: TRBJ2-2
len: 18
abundance: few
d_gene: .
v_gene: TRBV7-2
CDR3nt: TGTGCCAGCAGCCCCCATTTCCGGACAGCCCCGGGGTTGCGGGAGCTGTTTTTT
CDR3aa: CASSPHFRTAPGLRELFF

j_gene: TRBJ1-2
len: 12
abundance: few
d_gene: .
v_gene: TRBV2
CDR3nt: TGTGCCGGCAGTGGCTTAGGGTATGGCTACACCTTC
CDR3aa: CAGSGLGYGYTF

j_gene: TRBJ1-4
len: 15
abundance: few
d_gene: TRBD1
v_gene: TRBV19
CDR3nt: TGTGCCAGTAGTTCACCGGGACAGGCTTATGAAAAACTGTTTTTT
CDR3aa: CASSSPGQAYEKLFF

j_gene: TRBJ1-1
len: 13
abundance: many
d_gene: .
v_gene: TRBV14
CDR3nt: TGTGCCAGCAGCCAAGCACAGGGCGGTGAAGCTTTCTTT
CDR3aa: CASSQAQGGEAFF

j_gene: TRBJ2-1
len: 15
abundance: few
d_gene: TRBD2
v_gene: TRBV11-3
CDR3nt: TGTGCCAGCAGCTTAGAAGGGACTAGCACCAATGAGCAGTTCTTC
CDR3aa: CASSLEGTSTNEQFF

j_gene: TRBJ2-7
len: 17
abundance: .
d_gene: .
v_gene: TRBV7-9
CDR3nt: TGTGCCAGCAGCTTAGGAATCGGGACACCCGACGGCTACGAGCAGTACTTC
CDR3aa: CASSLGIGTPDGYEQYF

j_gene: TRBJ1-1
len: 16
abundance: many
d_gene: TRBD1
v_gene: TRBV12-3/TRBV12-4
CDR3nt: TGTGCCAGCAGTTTTCGCCGGATCGGACAGGGCACTGAAGCTTTCTTT
CDR3aa: CASSFRRIGQGTEAFF

j_gene: TRBJ2-5
len: 16
abundance: many
d_gene: TRBD2
v_gene: TRBV9
CDR3nt: TGTGCCAGCAGTAAGGAAGTGGGACTAGTGGGAGAGACCCAGTACTTC
CDR3aa: CASSKEVGLVGETQYF

j_gene: TRBJ1-1
len: 11
abundance: many
d_gene: .
v_gene: TRBV30
CDR3nt: TGTGCCACCTTGGGCAGGACTGAAGCTTTCTTT
CDR3aa: CATLGRTEAFF

j_gene: TRBJ2-5
len: 14
abundance: .
d_gene: TRBD1
v_gene: TRBV3-1
CDR3nt: TGTGCCAGCAGCCAAGTGGGACAGGGAGAGACCCAGTACTTC
CDR3aa: CASSQVGQGETQYF

j_gene: TRBJ2-5
len: 11
abundance: .
d_gene: .
v_gene: TRBV20-1
CDR3nt: TGCAGTGCTAATCAGTTAGAGACCCAGTACTTC
CDR3aa: CSANQLETQYF

j_gene: TRBJ2-7
len: 15
abundance: many
d_gene: TRBD2
v_gene: TRBV20-1
CDR3nt: TGCAGTGCTAGACCCGGGACTAGCAATCTTTACGAGCAGTACTTC
CDR3aa: CSARPGTSNLYEQYF

j_gene: TRBJ2-7
len: 12
abundance: .
d_gene: TRBD1
v_gene: TRBV6-1
CDR3nt: TGTGCCAGCAAGGTAGGGGGCCACGAGCAGTACTTC
CDR3aa: CASKVGGHEQYF

j_gene: TRBJ2-5
len: 11
abundance: many
d_gene: .
v_gene: TRBV5-1
CDR3nt: TGTGCCAGCAGCTTGGTCGGGACCCAGTACTTC
CDR3aa: CASSLVGTQYF

j_gene: TRBJ1-2
len: 14
abundance: few
d_gene: TRBD1
v_gene: TRBV29-1
CDR3nt: TGCAGCGTTGACGGACAGGGGGGAGGTTATGGCTACACCTTC
CDR3aa: CSVDGQGGGYGYTF

j_gene: TRBJ2-2
len: 14
abundance: .
d_gene: TRBD1
v_gene: TRBV9
CDR3nt: TGTGCCAGCAGCGACAGGGGGCGTTCCGGGGAGCTGTTTTTT
CDR3aa: CASSDRGRSGELFF

j_gene: TRBJ2-7
len: 13
abundance: .
d_gene: .
v_gene: TRBV7-9
CDR3nt: TGTGCCAGCAGCCAACCGCGGTCCTACGAGCAGTACTTC
CDR3aa: CASSQPRSYEQYF

j_gene: TRBJ2-2
len: 14
abundance: .
d_gene: TRBD1
v_gene: TRBV19
CDR3nt: TGTGCCAGTAGTATCGTAGGGACAGCCGGGGAGCTGTTTTTT
CDR3aa: CASSIVGTAGELFF

j_gene: TRBJ2-7
len: 13
abundance: .
d_gene: TRBD1
v_gene: TRBV30
CDR3nt: TGTGCCCGGGGACAGGCGGTAGCGGTCGAGCAGTACTTC
CDR3aa: CARGQAVAVEQYF

j_gene: TRBJ1-1
len: 14
abundance: .
d_gene: .
v_gene: TRBV9
CDR3nt: TGTGCCAGCAGCTCCCAACTAGGGAACACTGAAGCTTTCTTT
CDR3aa: CASSSQLGNTEAFF